Each of the 24 T cell receptor beta chains below was sequenced from the same sample in a study of regulatory T cells in long-lasting Graves disease. Sample time point: newly diagnosed GD, antithyroid drugs for less than 3 months. The TCR library was made from RNA that had been extracted from PBMCs in TRIzol. The TCR beta library used iRepertoire HTBI primers with Arm-PCR amplification of CDR3. In TCRdb, the multiplex PCR reads were re-called with MiXCR into one record per CDR3 protein. The sample has 510,000 or so distinct CDR3 sequences, 12% seen once; the top ten hold approximately 9.6%. This same sample was also taken into another study, of T cells in Graves' hyperthyroidism and ophthalmopathy.

Sequences were derived from peripheral blood mononuclear cells (PBMCs), sampled at new diagnosis, from a patient treated with antithyroid drugs. Source of these receptors: a woman under 40 with Graves disease.

This chain links TRBV11-2 with TRBJ2-7, with 8 nucleotides matching TRBD2. Germline CDR1 is SGHAT and CDR2 is FQNNGV. The length of the CDR3 is 15 residues. V trimming: 5 bases; J trimming: 4 bases; junction bases outside the gene matches: 10. The CDR3 DNA is TGTGCCAGCAGCCCTAGGTTGACTAGCGCGTACGAGCAGTACTTC. Its translation is CASSPRLTSAYEQYF.

Ten or more counts support this clonotype. CDR3 loop: CASSPRQGGNSGNTIYF. DNA for the CDR3: TGTGCCAGCAGTCCTAGACAGGGGGGAAATTCTGGAAACACCATATATTTT. V usage is TRBV12-3 or TRBV12-4 and J usage is TRBJ1-3, with 9 positions matching TRBD1. With V trimmed by 5 bases and J by 1 base, 9 bases remained unmatched. This CDR3 contains 17 residues.

The table lists this clonotype with many counts. This chain joins TRBV29-1 and TRBJ1-2; no reliable D call. Germline lookup yields CDR1 SQVTM and CDR2 ANQGSEA. V was cut by 3 bases and J by 6 bases, with 11 bases left in between. The CDR3 loop spans 12 amino acids. Here the CDR3 reads CSVDTGSHGYTF. In DNA, the CDR3 is TGCAGCGTTGATACGGGAAGTCATGGCTACACCTTC.

This clonotype was detected ten times or more. J is TRBJ2-5 and V is TRBV20-1, with D perhaps TRBD1 (5 bases). V was pared by 6 bases and J by 5 bases, with 19 bases between. CDR1 and CDR2 from the germline V gene are DFQATT and SNEGSKA (reference sequence). The length of the CDR3 is 14 residues. The CDR3 here is CSASPIPQGETQYF. The DNA for the CDR3 is TGCAGTGCAAGCCCGATCCCGCAGGGCGAGACCCAGTACTTC.

The rearrangement uses TRBV25-1 and TRBJ1-2, with 7 bases fitting TRBD1. The V segment lost 3 bases and the J segment 9 bases; nucleotides outside the gene matches: 7. The CDR3 has 13 residues. The germline gives CDR1 MGHDK, CDR2 SYGVNS. DNA of the CDR3: TGTGCCAGCAGTGAGGGGGGACAGATTCGCTACACCTTC. This gives the protein CASSEGGQIRYTF.

This clonotype was counted between two and nine times. The chain is built from TRBV7-2 and TRBJ2-5; TRBD2 aligns across 8 bases. J gave up 7 bases and V 1 base, and 5 bases lay outside the gene matches. Germline V lookup: CDR1 SGHTA, CDR2 FQGNSA. The CDR3 loop spans 14 amino acids. The CDR3 here is CASSLDSGIRTQYF. The CDR3 coding sequence is TGTGCCAGCAGCTTAGATAGCGGGATCCGGACCCAGTACTTC.

This clonotype was detected many times. The V and J genes are TRBV2 and TRBJ1-1; D gene unclear. The CDR3 covers 14 residues. Trimming shortened V by 8 bases and J by 2 bases, and 15 bases separated the two germline ends. From germline, CDR1 is SNHLY and CDR2 FYNNEI. The CDR3 region has the DNA TGTGCCAGCCATAACGACGGCGGAAACACTGAAGCTTTCTTT. It is translated as CASHNDGGNTEAFF.

This clonotype has a handful of counts. The J gene is TRBJ1-3, the V gene TRBV13, with D possibly being TRBD1 (5 bases). The CDR3 contains 14 residues. The germline V and J ends were trimmed by 10 bases and 1 base, with 14 bases remaining between them. Germline assignment: CDR1 PRHDT and CDR2 FYEKMQ (reference sequence). This CDR3 reads CATTLTESGNTIYF. The CDR3, as DNA: TGTGCCACCACCCTGACAGAATCTGGAAACACCATATATTTT.

This clonotype has ten or more counts. V gene TRBV12-3 or TRBV12-4 combines with J gene TRBJ2-2, with 11 nucleotides matching TRBD1. The CDR3 consists of 15 residues. Trimming took 6 bases from V and 6 from J; bases not matched to a gene: 6. The CDR3 DNA is TGTGCCAGCAGCACGGACAGGGGGCCCGCCGGGGAGCTGTTTTTT. Protein product: CASSTDRGPAGELFF.

This rearrangement joins TRBV20-1 to TRBJ1-6; 7 bases map to TRBD1. Germline V gene data show CDR1 as DFQATT and CDR2 as SNEGSKA (reference sequence). V was pared by 0 bases and J by 7 bases, with 9 bases of the junction left unmatched. This CDR3 has 16 amino acids. The CDR3, as DNA: TGCAGTGCTAGAGATTCACAGGGGCTTTGGAATTCACCCCTCCACTTT. Its translation is CSARDSQGLWNSPLHF.

The rearrangement links TRBV15 to TRBJ2-4; D tentatively reads TRBD1 or TRBD2 (5 bases each). The CDR3 sequence is 16 residues long. V was cut by 3 bases and J by 6 bases, with 18 bases left in between. Germline lookup yields CDR1 LNHNV and CDR2 YYDKDF (reference sequence). The CDR3 spells CATSSGTGPVGNIQYF. Written as DNA, the CDR3 is TGTGCCACCAGCAGTGGGACCGGGCCCGTGGGAAACATTCAGTACTTC.

Many counts were recorded for this clonotype. The V gene is TRBV28, the J gene TRBJ2-3; TRBD1 might be the D (6 bases). The CDR3 has 15 amino acids. The V end was cut by 1 base, the J end by 4 bases, with 12 bases between. Germline V gene lookup returns CDR1 MDHEN and CDR2 SYDVKM. For the CDR3, the DNA is TGTGCCAGCAGTTTATTAGGACAGCACCCAGATACGCAGTATTTT. It encodes CASSLLGQHPDTQYF.

V and J are TRBV5-1 and TRBJ2-7; no clear D gene. Germline loops: CDR1 SGHRS, CDR2 YFSETQ. Trimming removed 3 bases at V and 2 bases at J, with 12 bases between. CDR3 length equals 14 residues. CDR3 residues: CASSSTWEPYEQYF. The CDR3 nucleotides are TGCGCCAGCAGCTCGACCTGGGAACCCTACGAGCAGTACTTC.

This clonotype has a count of ten or more. The J gene is TRBJ2-6, the V gene TRBV12-3 or TRBV12-4; D is undetermined. The CDR3 has 12 residues. Trimming stripped 8 bases from V and 2 bases from J, with 4 bases between. The DNA of the CDR3 is TGTGCCAGCTGTACTGGGGCCAACGTCCTGACTTTC. Translated: CASCTGANVLTF.

This clonotype has a handful of counts. The genes are TRBV6-4 and TRBJ1-4; D remains unclear. This CDR3 spans 12 amino acids. Trimming removed 4 bases at V and 15 bases at J, with 15 bases between. Germline loops: CDR1 MRHNA, CDR2 SNTAGT. The CDR3 reads CASSALDLGVFF. The CDR3 bases are TGTGCCAGCAGTGCCCTCGACTTAGGAGTGTTTTTT.

On this clonotype itself: This may come from a read error, since a much larger clone is one base off. The limits of the CDR3 on the DNA are not certain, so only TCRdb's listed CDR3 is given. The CDR3 spells CASSYDSVASGSF. The genes are TRBV6-2 or TRBV6-3 and TRBJ2-1; TRBD1, the D gene given by the table, was not confirmed from the DNA. Germline CDR1 is MNHEY and CDR2 is SVGEGT. The CDR3 has 13 residues if both end residues are counted.

The chain is built from TRBV28 and TRBJ2-7, with 9 bases lining up with TRBD1. This CDR3 has 15 residues. With 5 bases clipped from V and 3 bases from J, the junction kept 8 bases outside the gene matches. Germline V gene sequence: CDR1 MDHEN, CDR2 SYDVKM. For the CDR3, the DNA is TGTGCCAGCAGTCCCTGGGACAGGGCCGGCTACGAGCAGTACTTC. This gives the protein CASSPWDRAGYEQYF.

This clonotype showed up many times. The chain joins TRBV7-2 to TRBJ1-1; D unresolved. V was clipped by 1 base and J by 1 base, with 13 bases between them. Germline CDR1 and CDR2: SGHTA and FQGNSA. The CDR3 is 16 amino acids. This CDR3 reads CASSLGVGSGNTEAFF. CDR3 DNA: TGTGCCAGCAGCTTAGGAGTCGGTAGTGGGAACACTGAAGCTTTCTTT.

This clonotype was seen at least ten times. This chain uses TRBV7-2 with TRBJ1-3; D unresolved. The CDR3 runs to 15 residues. The ends were cut back, 5 bases at V and 0 bases at J, with 11 bases in the middle. Germline V gene sequence: CDR1 SGHTA, CDR2 FQGNSA. The CDR3 reads CASSPYQNSGNTIYF. CDR3 nucleotides: TGTGCCAGCAGCCCTTATCAGAACTCTGGAAACACCATATATTTT.

This clonotype has a handful of counts. The CDR3 here is CASSLLPGAREQYF. CDR3 bases: TGTGCCAGCAGCTTATTGCCGGGGGCCAGGGAGCAGTACTTC. The rearrangement joins TRBV7-8 to TRBJ2-7; the D call may be TRBD1 or TRBD2 (6 bases each). Germline CDR1 is SGHVS and CDR2 is FQNEAQ. The V end lost 2 bases, the J end lost 7 bases, and 15 bases lay between the germline ends. The CDR3 covers 14 residues.

This clonotype was seen at least ten times. The J gene is TRBJ1-2, the V gene TRBV28, with TRBD1 identical over 7 bases. The CDR3 consists of 16 residues. The ends lost 4 bases at V and 4 bases at J; junction bases unmatched: 12. Germline lookup yields CDR1 MDHEN and CDR2 SYDVKM. The CDR3 is CASSSGRDSPIYGYTF. The CDR3, as DNA: TGTGCCAGCAGTTCCGGTAGGGACAGCCCGATCTATGGCTACACCTTC.

The V and J genes are TRBV6-2 or TRBV6-3 and TRBJ1-5, with 8 bases fitting TRBD1. The V gene's germline CDR1 is MNHEY and CDR2 SVGEGT. V was pared by 8 bases and J by 0 bases, with 15 bases of the junction left unmatched. The length of the CDR3 is 18 residues. The chain's CDR3 is CASSQAQGGAYSNQPQHF. The CDR3 DNA reads TGTGCCAGCTCTCAGGCACAGGGGGGGGCTTATAGCAATCAGCCCCAGCATTTT.

The chain couples TRBV7-2 to TRBJ1-5, with D perhaps matching TRBD1 (6 bases). The CDR3 is made up of 16 amino acids. Trimming removed 4 bases at V and 0 bases at J, with 13 bases between. Germline V gene sequence: CDR1 SGHTA, CDR2 FQGNSA. The chain's CDR3 is CASSSWGGGSNQPQHF. DNA for the CDR3: TGTGCCAGCAGCTCGTGGGGGGGCGGTAGCAATCAGCCCCAGCATTTT.

This clonotype was observed at least ten times. V usage is TRBV20-1 and J usage is TRBJ2-2; TRBD1 is a possible D gene (6 bases). Per the germline V gene, CDR1 is DFQATT and CDR2 is SNEGSKA (reference sequence). The CDR3 length is 14 residues. The V end was cut by 2 bases, the J end by 7 bases, with 14 bases between. CDR3 in amino acids: CSARLQGRGGELFF. DNA for the CDR3: TGCAGTGCTAGATTACAGGGACGGGGCGGGGAGCTGTTTTTT.